This entry features one TCR beta chain sequence. The length of the CDR3 is 17 residues. After removal of 1 base from V and 4 bases from J, the junction contained 9 bases not matched to a gene. Germline V CDR1 and CDR2: SGHVS, FNYEAQ. This sample was taken from a study of T cell changes during pregnancy in multiple sclerosis. Sequenced by immunoSEQ multiplex PCR; TCRdb stores in-frame clones only, minus some. The sample records just over 50,000 clones, about 92% being singletons. The specimen comprised CD4+ T cells from peripheral blood mononuclear cells, sampled after pregnancy. This chain joins TRBV7-6 and TRBJ2-3; 9 nucleotides line up with TRBD2. The TCR sequence derives from a female donor with multiple sclerosis, enrolled in a pregnancy study. CDR3 region: CASSLGASGMRPDTQYF. CDR3 nucleotide sequence: TGTGCCAGCAGCTTAGGGGCTAGCGGGATGAGGCCAGATACGCAGTATTTT.